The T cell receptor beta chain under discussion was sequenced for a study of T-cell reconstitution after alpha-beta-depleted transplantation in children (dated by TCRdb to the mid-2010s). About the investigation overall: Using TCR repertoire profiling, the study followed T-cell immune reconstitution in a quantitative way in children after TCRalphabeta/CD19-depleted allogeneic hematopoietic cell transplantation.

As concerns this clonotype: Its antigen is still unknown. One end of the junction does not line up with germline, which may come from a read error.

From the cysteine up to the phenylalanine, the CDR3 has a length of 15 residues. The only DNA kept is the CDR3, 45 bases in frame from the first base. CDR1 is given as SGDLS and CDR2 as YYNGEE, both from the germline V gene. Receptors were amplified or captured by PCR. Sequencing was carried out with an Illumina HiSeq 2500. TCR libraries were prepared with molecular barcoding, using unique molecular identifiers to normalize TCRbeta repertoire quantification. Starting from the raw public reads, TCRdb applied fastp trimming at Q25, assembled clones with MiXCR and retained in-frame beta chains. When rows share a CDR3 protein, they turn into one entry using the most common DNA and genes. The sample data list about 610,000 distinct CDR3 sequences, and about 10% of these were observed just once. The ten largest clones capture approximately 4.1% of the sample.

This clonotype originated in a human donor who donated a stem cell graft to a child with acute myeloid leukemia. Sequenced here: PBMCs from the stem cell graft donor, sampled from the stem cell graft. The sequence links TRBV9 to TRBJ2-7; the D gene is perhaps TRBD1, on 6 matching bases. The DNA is TGTGCCAGCAGCGTAGATGGGGGCACCTCTTACGAGCTGTACTTC. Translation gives CASSVDGGTSYELYF.